This paragraph reports one T cell receptor (beta chain). This entry is derived from a study of blood T cell repertoires in COVID-19. The CDR3 totals 17 residues. V dropped 4 bases and J dropped 2; count of bases not matched to a gene: 12. CDR1 and CDR2 (germline): SGHRS, YFSETQ. This table comes from immunoSEQ multiplex PCR, and its TCRdb copy is limited to in-frame clones, with some not included. The profile shows 150,000 to 180,000 clones, about 88% of them singletons. J is TRBJ1-3 and V is TRBV5-1; 7 bases match TRBD1. The clonotype comes from a woman aged 70-85 years with acute or convalescent COVID-19. Specimen: peripheral blood. The DNA for the CDR3 is TGCGCCAGCAGCCTCCGGGACAGTTTTTCTCCTGGAAACACCATATATTTT. Protein sequence: CASSLRDSFSPGNTIYF.